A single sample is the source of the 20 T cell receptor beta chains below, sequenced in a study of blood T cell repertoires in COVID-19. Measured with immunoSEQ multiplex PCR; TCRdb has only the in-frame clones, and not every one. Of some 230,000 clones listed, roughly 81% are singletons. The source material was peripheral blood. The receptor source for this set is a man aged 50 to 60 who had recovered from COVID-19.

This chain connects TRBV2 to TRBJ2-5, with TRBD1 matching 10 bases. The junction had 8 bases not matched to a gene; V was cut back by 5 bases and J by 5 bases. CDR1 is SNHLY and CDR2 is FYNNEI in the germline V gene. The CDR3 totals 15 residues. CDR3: CASSPGTGVGETQYF. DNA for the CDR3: TGTGCCAGCAGTCCCGGGACAGGGGTTGGGGAGACCCAGTACTTC.

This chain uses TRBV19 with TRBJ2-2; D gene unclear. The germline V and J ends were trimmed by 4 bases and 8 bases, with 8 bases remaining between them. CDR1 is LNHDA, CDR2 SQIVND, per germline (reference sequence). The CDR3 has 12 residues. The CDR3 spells CASSTHMGELFF. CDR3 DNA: TGTGCCAGTAGTACCCACATGGGGGAGCTGTTTTTT.

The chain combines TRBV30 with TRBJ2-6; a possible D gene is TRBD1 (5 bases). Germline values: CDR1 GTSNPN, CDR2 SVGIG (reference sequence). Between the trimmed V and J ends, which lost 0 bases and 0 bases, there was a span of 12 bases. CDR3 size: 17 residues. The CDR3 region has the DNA TGTGCCTGGAGTGTGGCCAGGGTCCGCTCTGGGGCCAACGTCCTGACTTTC. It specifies CAWSVARVRSGANVLTF. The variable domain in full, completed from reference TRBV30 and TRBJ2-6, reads SQTIHQWPATLVQPVGSPLSLECTVEGTSNPNLYWYRQAAGRGLQLLFYSVGIGQISSEVPQNLSASRPQDRQFILSSKKLLLSDSGFYLCAWSVARVRSGANVLTFGAGSRLTVL.

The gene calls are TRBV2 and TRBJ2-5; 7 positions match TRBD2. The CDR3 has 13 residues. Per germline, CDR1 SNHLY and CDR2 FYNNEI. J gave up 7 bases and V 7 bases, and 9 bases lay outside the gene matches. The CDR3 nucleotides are TGTGCCAGCAAAGCGGGGCCTACCGGGACCCAGTACTTC. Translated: CASKAGPTGTQYF.

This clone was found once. DNA for the CDR3: TGTGCCAGTGGTTCCATGGCCCAAGAGACCCAGTACTTC. It is translated as CASGSMAQETQYF. The genes are TRBV19 and TRBJ2-5; D gene ambiguous. This CDR3 comprises 13 residues. Germline CDR1 LNHDA, CDR2 SQIVND (reference sequence). Between the trimmed V and J ends, which lost 8 bases and 1 base, there was a span of 11 bases.

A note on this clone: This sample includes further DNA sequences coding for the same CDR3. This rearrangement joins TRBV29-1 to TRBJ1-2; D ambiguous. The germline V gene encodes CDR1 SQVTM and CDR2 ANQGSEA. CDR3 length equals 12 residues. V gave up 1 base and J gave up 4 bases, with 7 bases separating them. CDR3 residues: CSVEGGSYGYTF. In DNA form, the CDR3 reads TGCAGCGTTGAAGGTGGCAGCTATGGCTACACCTTC.

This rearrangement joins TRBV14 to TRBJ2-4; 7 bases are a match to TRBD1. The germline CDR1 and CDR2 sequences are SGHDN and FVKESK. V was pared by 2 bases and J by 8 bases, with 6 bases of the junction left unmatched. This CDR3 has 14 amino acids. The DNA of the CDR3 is TGTGCCAGCAGCCAAAGAGGGGGCGCGGACATTCAGTACTTC. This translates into CASSQRGGADIQYF.

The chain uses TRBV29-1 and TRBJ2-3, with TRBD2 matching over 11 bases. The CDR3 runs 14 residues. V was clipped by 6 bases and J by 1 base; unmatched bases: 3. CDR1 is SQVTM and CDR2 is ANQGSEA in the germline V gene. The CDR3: CSVPTSGGTDTQYF. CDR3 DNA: TGCAGCGTCCCGACTAGCGGGGGCACAGATACGCAGTATTTT.

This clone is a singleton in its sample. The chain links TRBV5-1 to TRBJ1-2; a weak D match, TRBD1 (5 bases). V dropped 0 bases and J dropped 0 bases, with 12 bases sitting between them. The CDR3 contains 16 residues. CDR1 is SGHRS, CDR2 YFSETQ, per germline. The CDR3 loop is CASSLGGAKANYGYTF. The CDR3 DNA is TGCGCCAGCAGCTTGGGTGGGGCGAAGGCTAACTATGGCTACACCTTC.

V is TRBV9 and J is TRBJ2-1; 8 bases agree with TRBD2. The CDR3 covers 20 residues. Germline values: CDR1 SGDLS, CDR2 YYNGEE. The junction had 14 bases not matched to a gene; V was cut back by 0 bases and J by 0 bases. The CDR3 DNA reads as TGTGCCAGCAGCGTAGGGGGTAGGGCTAGCGGGCCGAGCTCCTACAATGAGCAGTTCTTC. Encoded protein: CASSVGGRASGPSSYNEQFF.

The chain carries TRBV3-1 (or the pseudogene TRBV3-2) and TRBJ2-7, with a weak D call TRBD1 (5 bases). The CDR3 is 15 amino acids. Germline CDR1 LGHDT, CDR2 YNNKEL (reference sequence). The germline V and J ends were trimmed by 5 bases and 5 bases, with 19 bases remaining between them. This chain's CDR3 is CASSEAGILVDEQYF. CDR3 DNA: TGTGCCAGCAGCGAGGCAGGGATCTTAGTCGACGAGCAGTACTTC.

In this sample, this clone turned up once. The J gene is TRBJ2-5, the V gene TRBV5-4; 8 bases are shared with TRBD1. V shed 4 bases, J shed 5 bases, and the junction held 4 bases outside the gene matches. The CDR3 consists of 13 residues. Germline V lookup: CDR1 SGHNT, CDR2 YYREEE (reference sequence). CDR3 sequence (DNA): TGTGCCAGCAGCGTGAACAGGGGGGAGACCCAGTACTTC. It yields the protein CASSVNRGETQYF.

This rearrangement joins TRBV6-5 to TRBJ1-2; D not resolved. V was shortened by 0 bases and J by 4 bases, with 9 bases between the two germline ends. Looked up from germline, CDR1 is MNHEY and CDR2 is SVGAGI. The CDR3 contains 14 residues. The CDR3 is CASSYSSEFYGYTF. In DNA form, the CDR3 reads TGTGCCAGCAGTTACTCATCAGAATTCTATGGCTACACCTTC.

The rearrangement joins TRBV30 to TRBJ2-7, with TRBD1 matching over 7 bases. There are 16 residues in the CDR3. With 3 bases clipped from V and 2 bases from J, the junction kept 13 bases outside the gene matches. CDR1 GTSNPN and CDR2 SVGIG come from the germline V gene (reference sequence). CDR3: CAWSQPQQGRPYEQYF. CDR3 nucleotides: TGTGCCTGGAGCCAACCCCAACAGGGGCGACCCTACGAGCAGTACTTC.

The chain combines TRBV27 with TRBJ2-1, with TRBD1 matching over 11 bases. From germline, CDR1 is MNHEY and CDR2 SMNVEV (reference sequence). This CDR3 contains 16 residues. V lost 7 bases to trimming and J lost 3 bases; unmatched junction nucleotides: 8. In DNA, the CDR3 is TGTGCCAGCACCCCCTCCGGGACAGGGGGCTACAATGAGCAGTTCTTC. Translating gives CASTPSGTGGYNEQFF.

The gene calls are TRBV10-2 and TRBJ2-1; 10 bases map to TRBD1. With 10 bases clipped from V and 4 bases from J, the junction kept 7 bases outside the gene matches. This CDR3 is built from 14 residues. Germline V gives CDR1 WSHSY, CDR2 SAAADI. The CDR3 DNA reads TGCGCCACTGAGGACAGGGGGTTTTACAATGAGCAGTTCTTC. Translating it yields CATEDRGFYNEQFF.

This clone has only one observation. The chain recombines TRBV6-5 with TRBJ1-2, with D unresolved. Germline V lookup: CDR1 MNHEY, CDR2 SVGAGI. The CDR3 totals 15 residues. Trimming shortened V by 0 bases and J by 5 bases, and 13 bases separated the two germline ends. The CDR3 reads CASSYSPQTEYGYTF. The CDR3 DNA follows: TGTGCCAGCAGTTACTCCCCTCAGACTGAGTATGGCTACACCTTC.

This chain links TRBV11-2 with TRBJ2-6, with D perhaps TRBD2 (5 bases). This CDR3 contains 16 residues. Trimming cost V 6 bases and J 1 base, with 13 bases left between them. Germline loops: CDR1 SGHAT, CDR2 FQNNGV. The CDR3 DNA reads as TGTGCCAGCAGTTCCGAACTAGTATCTGGGGCCAACGTCCTGACTTTC. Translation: CASSSELVSGANVLTF.

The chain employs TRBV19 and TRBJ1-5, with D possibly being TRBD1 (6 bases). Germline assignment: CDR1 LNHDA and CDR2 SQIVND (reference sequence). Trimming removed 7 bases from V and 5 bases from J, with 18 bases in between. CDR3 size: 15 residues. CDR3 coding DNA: TGTGCCAGTACGAAGAAGGACAGTGGGTATCAGCCCCAGCATTTT. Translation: CASTKKDSGYQPQHF.

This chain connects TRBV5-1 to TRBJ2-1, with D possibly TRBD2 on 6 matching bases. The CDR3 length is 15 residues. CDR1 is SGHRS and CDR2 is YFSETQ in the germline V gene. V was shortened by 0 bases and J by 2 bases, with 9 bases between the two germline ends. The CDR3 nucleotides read TGCGCCAGCAGCTTGGGCGGGGAACCCTACAATGAGCAGTTCTTC. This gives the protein CASSLGGEPYNEQFF.